This TCR beta chain is drawn from a study of identical twins. The study, taken as a whole, reports: Out-of-frame beta chain sequences displayed weaker excess sharing between twins. Compared with unrelated sharing, twin-shared out-of-frame alpha sequences had more low-probability sequences.

MiXCR, applied by TCRdb to the 5' RACE reads, yields one record per CDR3 protein. The sample yields around 240,000 distinct CDR3 sequences, roughly 7% seen once. No donor was unhealthy or non-Caucasian. The CDR3 covers 16 residues. V was clipped by 5 bases and J by 5 bases; unmatched bases: 10. Germline-derived CDR1 and CDR2 are KGHDR and SFDVKD. This clonotype was recorded a few times. Its antigen is unidentified. These sequences were also reported in another study, on yellow fever vaccine responses in identical twins.

The chain is built from TRBV24-1 and TRBJ2-1; TRBD2 matches 8 bases. Specimen: memory (CD45RO+) T cells sorted from blood. The sequence was collected from a woman between 18 and 29 years old in good health. The CDR3 nucleotides are TGTGCCACCAGTGTCTTGGTAGCGGGATCACACAATGAGCAGTTCTTC. This gives the protein CATSVLVAGSHNEQFF.